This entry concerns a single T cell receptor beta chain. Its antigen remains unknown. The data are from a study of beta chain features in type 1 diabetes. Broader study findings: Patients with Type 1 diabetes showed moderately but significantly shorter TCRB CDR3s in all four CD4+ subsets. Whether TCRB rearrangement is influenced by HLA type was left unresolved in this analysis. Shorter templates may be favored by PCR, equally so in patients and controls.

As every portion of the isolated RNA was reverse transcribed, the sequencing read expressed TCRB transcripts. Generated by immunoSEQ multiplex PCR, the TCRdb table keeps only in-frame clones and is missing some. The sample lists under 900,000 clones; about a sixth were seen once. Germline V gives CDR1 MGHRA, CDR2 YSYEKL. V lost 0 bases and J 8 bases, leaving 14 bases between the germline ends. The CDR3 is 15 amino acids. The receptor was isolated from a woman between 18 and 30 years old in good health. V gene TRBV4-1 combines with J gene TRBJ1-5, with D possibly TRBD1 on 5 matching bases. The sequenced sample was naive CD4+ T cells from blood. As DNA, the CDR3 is TGCGCCAGCAGCCAAGATGGCGGGACCTCTAAGCCCCAGCATTTT. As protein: CASSQDGGTSKPQHF.